One and the same sample provided the 16 T cell receptor beta chains below, sequenced in a study of naive and memory T cell subsets. The SP2 primer and nested alpha and beta constant region primers amplified ligated cDNA in four rounds. MiXCR, applied by TCRdb to the 5' RACE reads, yields one record per CDR3 protein. The sample lists more than 45,000 distinct CDR3 sequences; about 4.5% were seen once. TCR cDNA received a 3' ligated oligonucleotide that carried a UMI. The receptors shown here come from a female donor in good health.

A few counts support this clonotype. The CDR3 sequence: CATSRGIGTTKETQYF. The CDR3 nucleotides are TGTGCCACCAGCAGGGGAATAGGGACTACGAAAGAGACCCAGTACTTC. This rearrangement joins TRBV15 to TRBJ2-5, with 7 positions matching TRBD2. The CDR3 has 16 residues. The J segment lost 3 bases and the V segment lost 3 bases, leaving 10 bases of the junction unmatched. Germline CDR1 and CDR2: LNHNV and YYDKDF (reference sequence).

At least ten counts were recorded for this clonotype. This chain joins TRBV28 and TRBJ1-6, with a possible D match to TRBD1 (6 bases). CDR1 MDHEN and CDR2 SYDVKM come from the germline V gene. V was pared by 6 bases and J by 6 bases, with 15 bases between. The CDR3 is 15 residues long. The CDR3 region is CASSIGTISNSPLHF. The CDR3 DNA follows: TGTGCCAGCAGCATCGGGACAATTTCTAATTCACCCCTCCACTTT.

This clonotype was recorded at least ten times. CDR3 region: CATEAGEANEQFF. DNA of the CDR3: TGTGCCACAGAAGCGGGAGAGGCGAATGAGCAGTTCTTC. This chain links TRBV10-3 with TRBJ2-1, with 8 bases aligning to TRBD2. The junction had 9 bases not matched to a gene; V was cut back by 10 bases and J by 7 bases. Germline V gives CDR1 ENHRY, CDR2 SYGVKD. The CDR3 runs to 13 residues.

This clonotype was observed at least ten times. The genes are TRBV19 and TRBJ1-1; D perhaps matches TRBD1 (5 bases). Germline V lookup: CDR1 LNHDA, CDR2 SQIVND (reference sequence). This CDR3 spans 15 amino acids. V was pared by 5 bases and J by 5 bases, with 18 bases between. The CDR3 DNA reads as TGTGCCAGTAGTCGGTCTGACTCAGGGAAAACTGAAGCTTTCTTT. This translates into CASSRSDSGKTEAFF.

This clonotype was found many times. The chain carries TRBV5-1 and TRBJ2-7; 11 bases match TRBD2. The junction had 5 bases not matched to a gene; V was cut back by 3 bases and J by 3 bases. Germline CDR1 SGHRS, CDR2 YFSETQ. This CDR3 spans 15 amino acids. In DNA form, the CDR3 reads TGCGCCAGCAGCTGGGGTACTAGCGGGAGCTACGAGCAGTACTTC. It encodes CASSWGTSGSYEQYF.

This clonotype was seen ten or more times. The V call is TRBV14, the J call TRBJ2-5; 7 bases match TRBD1. Germline assignment: CDR1 SGHDN and CDR2 FVKESK. This CDR3 has 15 residues. V gave up 5 bases and J gave up 9 bases; unmatched junction bases: 15. The CDR3, as DNA: TGTGCCAGCAGCTCCTCTGGGACAGCGGTGGGAGCCCAGTACTTC. Translating gives CASSSSGTAVGAQYF.

This clonotype occurred many times. CDR3 residues: CASGAGIQETQYF. DNA for the CDR3: TGTGCCAGCGGAGCCGGGATCCAAGAGACCCAGTACTTC. The chain couples TRBV19 to TRBJ2-5, with D perhaps matching TRBD2 (5 bases). The CDR3 has 13 amino acids. Trimming cost V 9 bases and J 1 base, with 12 bases left between them. Germline V gene sequence: CDR1 LNHDA, CDR2 SQIVND (reference sequence).

This clonotype was observed many times. The V gene is TRBV6-2 or TRBV6-3, the J gene TRBJ2-1; D ambiguous. The CDR3 is made up of 15 amino acids. Trimming left V 4 bases short and J 0 bases short, with 10 bases between. From germline, CDR1 is MNHEY and CDR2 SVGEGT. CDR3 amino acids: CASSLTQSSYNEQFF. CDR3 coding DNA: TGTGCCAGCAGTTTGACTCAGAGCTCCTACAATGAGCAGTTCTTC.

This clonotype was counted many times. This rearrangement joins TRBV7-2 to TRBJ2-7; D assignment may be TRBD1 or TRBD2 (6 bases each). The CDR3 covers 15 residues. V lost 4 bases to trimming and J lost 3 bases, with 16 bases between them. From germline, CDR1 is SGHTA and CDR2 FQGNSA. The CDR3 bases are TGTGCCAGCAGCTCTGAGGGGGGAAGGGGCTACGAGCAGTACTTC. Translated, it gives CASSSEGGRGYEQYF.

In its sample, this clonotype ranks as medium-sized. This chain uses TRBV7-9 with TRBJ1-2; D may be TRBD1 (6 bases). Between the trimmed V and J ends, which lost 4 bases and 0 bases, there was a span of 18 bases. The CDR3 is made up of 17 amino acids. From germline, CDR1 is SEHNR and CDR2 FQNEAQ (reference sequence). The CDR3 nucleotides are TGTGCCAGCAGCTCCTTCTTAGTTGGGACATCTAACTATGGCTACACCTTC. Encoded protein: CASSSFLVGTSNYGYTF.

This clonotype appeared many times. The genes are TRBV19 and TRBJ1-5, with D maybe TRBD1 (6 bases). Germline V gene lookup returns CDR1 LNHDA and CDR2 SQIVND (reference sequence). The CDR3 loop spans 18 amino acids. V gave up 4 bases and J gave up 0 bases, with 19 bases separating them. CDR3 bases: TGTGCCAGTAGTAGGCCAGGGGCGATTTCCCATAGCAATCAGCCCCAGCATTTT. This codes for CASSRPGAISHSNQPQHF. The full variable domain, its missing parts supplied by reference TRBV19 and TRBJ1-5, is DGGITQSPKYLFRKEGQNVTLSCEQNLNHDAMYWYRQDPGQGLRLIYYSQIVNDFQKGDIAEGYSVSREKKESFPLTVTSAQKNPTAFYLCASSRPGAISHSNQPQHFGDGTRLSIL.

This clonotype was observed at least ten times. V is TRBV10-3 and J is TRBJ2-4, with D maybe TRBD2 (5 bases). The CDR3 has 15 residues. CDR1 and CDR2 from the germline V gene are ENHRY and SYGVKD. Trimming cost V 4 bases and J 1 base, with 11 bases left between them. The CDR3 loop is CAISAEGGAKNIQYF. DNA of the CDR3: TGTGCCATCAGTGCTGAGGGCGGGGCCAAAAACATTCAGTACTTC.

This clonotype was seen at least ten times. The chain joins TRBV30 to TRBJ2-5, with 9 bases lining up with TRBD2. The CDR3 totals 15 residues. The germline gives CDR1 GTSNPN, CDR2 SVGIG (reference sequence). The J segment lost 0 bases and the V segment lost 2 bases, leaving 4 bases of the junction unmatched. CDR3 region: CAWSLGLAYQETQYF. The DNA for the CDR3 is TGTGCCTGGAGTCTCGGACTAGCGTACCAAGAGACCCAGTACTTC.

Many counts were recorded for this clonotype. The V and J genes are TRBV6-2 or TRBV6-3 and TRBJ2-5; possible D gene TRBD1, 5 bases. Germline V gene lookup returns CDR1 MNHEY and CDR2 SVGEGT. This CDR3 is built from 12 residues. Trimming stripped 5 bases from V and 5 bases from J, with 9 bases between. In DNA form, the CDR3 reads TGTGCCAGCAGTAGGACAATCGAGACCCAGTACTTC. Its protein is CASSRTIETQYF.

On this clonotype itself: This sequence may be a read error, since a much larger clone differs from it by one base. The chain has TRBV20-1 and TRBJ2-7; the D call may be TRBD1 or TRBD2 (6 bases each). This CDR3 is 15 amino acids long. V was trimmed by 2 bases and J by 9 bases, leaving 23 bases between them. The germline V gene has CDR1 DFQATT and CDR2 SNEGSKA (reference sequence). CDR3 in DNA: TGCAGTGCTAGATGGGGGGCCACGGATCAGGCGGTGCAGTACTTC. Residues: CSARWGATDQAVQYF.

Many counts were recorded for this clonotype. This chain links TRBV28 with TRBJ2-6, with a tentative D call TRBD2 (5 bases). CDR3 length equals 14 residues. In germline, CDR1 is MDHEN, CDR2 SYDVKM. Trimming removed 5 bases at V and 4 bases at J, with 9 bases between. The CDR3 bases are TGTGCCAGCAGTCTGGGGAGAGGGGCCAACGTCCTGACTTTC. Its protein is CASSLGRGANVLTF.